The clone carrying this TCR beta chain was observed a single time. The PCR had 60 Vbeta and 13 Jbeta primers. The assay was immunoSEQ multiplex PCR, and TCRdb's table has in-frame clones only and misses some. The repertoire consists of 200,000 or so clones, with roughly 80% occurring once and the leading ten covering approximately 0.39%. The data originate from a study of cytomegalovirus exposure and HLA in healthy donors. CDR1 is SQVTM and CDR2 is ANQGSEA in the germline V gene. V gave up 7 bases and J gave up 3 bases, with 6 bases separating them. This CDR3 spans 10 amino acids. The specimen sequenced was PBMCs. This clonotype was obtained from a male donor in good health and CMV-seropositive. V is TRBV29-1 and J is TRBJ2-5; unclear D gene. CDR3 sequence reads: CSAQEETQYF. CDR3 nucleotides: TGCAGCGCTCAGGAAGAGACCCAGTACTTC.